This T cell receptor (beta chain) emerged from a study of T cells in Graves' hyperthyroidism and ophthalmopathy. Study outcomes and limitations: It was a median approximately 7.1 months before onset that the model predicted ophthalmopathy.

Remarks on this clonotype: Its antigen is currently unknown.

The CDR3 is 17 residues long. Germline CDR1 SGHTA, CDR2 FQGNSA. Trimming took off 5 bases at V and 4 bases at J, with 22 bases between the two ends. The source material, RNA transcripts, was used to amplify TCR beta CDR3 regions. The study used the HTBI primer set for a first-round RT-PCR of the TCR CDR3. TCRdb reanalysed the multiplex PCR reads using MiXCR and keeps one entry per CDR3 protein. The sample has about 640,000 distinct CDR3 sequences; less than 25% are singletons. The specimen sequenced was blood. The V call is TRBV7-2, the J call TRBJ2-3; TRBD2 might be the D (6 bases). The TCR sequence derives from a man aged 30 to 39 with Graves' ophthalmopathy. The CDR3 sequence: CASSPRGSGSVADTQYF. DNA of the CDR3: TGTGCCAGCAGCCCCCGGGGGTCCGGGAGTGTCGCAGATACGCAGTATTTT.